This T cell receptor (beta chain) is drawn from a study of tumor-infiltrating lymphocytes in primary liver carcinoma. This clonotype was seen repeatedly, ten times or more. From roughly 18-30 mg of unsorted bulk tissue, DNA and RNA were co-extracted together. Subjects presented with primary liver carcinoma managed by surgical resection. This CDR3 is 15 amino acids long. Per the germline V gene, CDR1 is MNHNS and CDR2 is SASEGT. The junction had 10 bases not matched to a gene; V was cut back by 6 bases and J by 4 bases. Priming with a constant-region primer yielded TCR beta cDNA from about 540 ng total RNA. Amplification in three nested multiplex PCR rounds with slightly modified ARM-PCR gave rise to TCR beta libraries. Use of TRBV1-TRBV30 forward primers with a C-beta reverse primer characterized the first two PCR rounds, which lasted about 9 cycles each. MiXCR, applied by TCRdb to the multiplex PCR reads, yields one record per CDR3 protein. The profile shows 100,000 or so distinct CDR3 sequences, roughly 69% of them singletons.

Specimen: liver tumor tissue from sampling region 5. Subset meaning: tumor region T5, tumor centre. The chain carries TRBV6-1 and TRBJ2-3, with 7 bases fitting TRBD2. This TCR came from a woman aged 55-69 years with primary liver carcinoma and hepatitis B virus infection. Here the CDR3 DNA reads TGTGCCAGCAGGGGGGGACTAACTCACTCAGATACGCAGTATTTT. The encoded protein is CASRGGLTHSDTQYF.